Presented here are 22 T cell receptor beta chains from one specimen sequenced in a study of blood T cell repertoires in COVID-19. Some clones are missing from TCRdb's copy, which holds only in-frame ones; the method was immunoSEQ multiplex PCR. The sample has around 120,000 clones, about 92% seen once; the top ten hold approximately 4.6%. What was sequenced was peripheral blood. The receptors were sampled from a man in his 60s with COVID-19, enrolled during active disease.

This clone came up once. The chain recombines TRBV9 with TRBJ1-1; D unresolved. Trimming cost V 3 bases and J 8 bases, with 8 bases left between them. Germline loops: CDR1 SGDLS, CDR2 YYNGEE. The CDR3 contains 11 residues. The CDR3 loop reads CASSEGAEAFF. The DNA for the CDR3 is TGTGCCAGCAGCGAGGGAGCAGAAGCTTTCTTT. Filled out from reference TRBV9 and TRBJ1-1, the complete variable domain reads DSGVTQTPKHLITATGQRVTLRCSPRSGDLSVYWYQQSLDQGLQFLIQYYNGEERAKGNILERFSAQQFPDLHSELNLSSLELGDSALYFCASSEGAEAFFGQGTRLTVV.

The genes are TRBV18 and TRBJ1-5; TRBD1 agrees at 10 bases. Germline-derived CDR1 and CDR2 are KGHSH and LQKENI. V was clipped by 3 bases and J by 6 bases; unmatched bases: 5. This CDR3 is 15 amino acids long. The CDR3 loop is CASSPGTGEGQPQHF. The CDR3 coding sequence is TGTGCCAGCTCACCGGGGACAGGGGAAGGTCAGCCCCAGCATTTT.

This chain connects TRBV27 to TRBJ1-5; D is uncertain. CDR3 length: 12 amino acids. V dropped 5 bases and J dropped 4 bases, with 6 bases sitting between them. The germline V gene has CDR1 MNHEY and CDR2 SMNVEV (reference sequence). The DNA of the CDR3 is TGTGCCAGCAGTCCCCCAAATCAGCCCCAGCATTTT. Its protein product is CASSPPNQPQHF.

This clone has just one count. The chain has TRBV4-2 and TRBJ2-1, with a possible D match to TRBD2 (6 bases). The V end was cut by 0 bases, the J end by 2 bases, with 11 bases between. Germline assignment: CDR1 LGHNA and CDR2 YNFKEQ. The length of the CDR3 is 16 residues. The CDR3, as DNA: TGTGCCAGCAGCCAAGATGGGCTAGCGACCTACAATGAGCAGTTCTTC. Its translation is CASSQDGLATYNEQFF.

The chain employs TRBV10-2 and TRBJ1-5, with a weak D call TRBD1 (6 bases). The V gene's germline CDR1 is WSHSY and CDR2 SAAADI. The CDR3 spans 14 residues. Trimming removed 3 bases at V and 3 bases at J, with 9 bases between. This CDR3 reads CASSEGTFNQPQHF. The CDR3 DNA reads as TGCGCCAGCAGTGAAGGGACATTCAATCAGCCCCAGCATTTT.

The chain carries TRBV2 and TRBJ1-5; TRBD1 matches at 8 bases. Germline CDR1 reads SNHLY; CDR2 reads FYNNEI. J gave up 7 bases and V 2 bases, and 7 bases lay outside the gene matches. This CDR3 region has 15 residues. The CDR3: CASSESQGAHQPQHF. CDR3 sequence (DNA): TGTGCCAGCAGTGAATCTCAGGGGGCCCACCAGCCCCAGCATTTT.

This chain joins TRBV21-1 and TRBJ2-7; the table names TRBD2, a call not compared with the DNA. TRBV21-1 is classified as a pseudogene. The CDR3 sequence is 12 residues long. DNA for the CDR3: TGTGCCGAGAGGGACTCAGCCTACGAGCAGTACTTC. The encoded protein is CAERDSAYEQYF.

The chain combines TRBV7-3 with TRBJ2-7; perhaps TRBD2 as D (5 bases). This CDR3 has 15 amino acids. Germline values: CDR1 SGHTA, CDR2 FQGTGA. V dropped 5 bases and J dropped 2 bases, with 16 bases sitting between them. The CDR3 DNA reads as TGTGCCAGCAGCGCTTCCAACAGCGGTACCTACGAGCAGTACTTC. It translates to CASSASNSGTYEQYF.

The chain carries TRBV15 and TRBJ1-6, with TRBD1 matching 7 bases. V lost 10 bases to trimming and J lost 14 bases; unmatched junction nucleotides: 5. Looked up from germline, CDR1 is LNHNV and CDR2 is YYDKDF (reference sequence). The CDR3 is made up of 10 amino acids. This chain's CDR3 is CAITGAALHF. For the CDR3, the DNA is TGTGCCATCACAGGGGCGGCCCTCCACTTT.

The rearrangement joins TRBV18 to TRBJ1-1; a possible D gene is TRBD1 (6 bases). The CDR3 has 14 residues. From germline, CDR1 is KGHSH and CDR2 LQKENI. V lost 3 bases and J 3 bases, leaving 11 bases between the germline ends. For the CDR3, the DNA is TGTGCCAGCTCACCTGGGGGCACTTACACTGAAGCTTTCTTT. Translation gives CASSPGGTYTEAFF. Drawing the rest from reference TRBV18 and TRBJ1-1, the complete variable domain is NAGVMQNPRHLVRRRGQEARLRCSPMKGHSHVYWYRQLPEEGLKFMVYLQKENIIDESGMPKERFSAEFPKEGPSILRIQQVVRGDSAAYFCASSPGGTYTEAFFGQGTRLTVV.

The chain uses TRBV19 and TRBJ1-1; D remains ambiguous. Germline CDR1 is LNHDA and CDR2 is SQIVND (reference sequence). Trimming left V 0 bases short and J 6 bases short, with 5 bases between. The CDR3 is made up of 12 amino acids. The chain's CDR3 is CASSIDPSEAFF. The CDR3 nucleotides are TGTGCCAGTAGTATAGATCCCTCTGAAGCTTTCTTT. Full variable domain (outside the CDR3, taken from reference TRBV19 and TRBJ1-1): DGGITQSPKYLFRKEGQNVTLSCEQNLNHDAMYWYRQDPGQGLRLIYYSQIVNDFQKGDIAEGYSVSREKKESFPLTVTSAQKNPTAFYLCASSIDPSEAFFGQGTRLTVV.

On this clone: This sample includes further DNA sequences coding for the same CDR3. V is TRBV10-3 and J is TRBJ2-7, with 7 bases lining up with TRBD2. Per the germline V gene, CDR1 is ENHRY and CDR2 is SYGVKD. The CDR3 has 15 amino acids. The ends lost 2 bases at V and 2 bases at J; junction bases unmatched: 6. Written as DNA, the CDR3 is TGTGCCATCAGTGAGAGGGCTAGCGGAACCTACGAGCAGTACTTC. Protein product: CAISERASGTYEQYF.

The chain is built from TRBV5-8 and TRBJ2-7, with TRBD2 as a possible D gene (5 bases). The germline V and J ends were trimmed by 4 bases and 2 bases, with 19 bases remaining between them. Germline V lookup: CDR1 SGHTS, CDR2 YDEGEE. The CDR3 consists of 16 residues. Here the CDR3 DNA reads TGTGCCAGCAGCCGGACCGGATCAGGAGGAACCTACGAGCAGTACTTC. This gives the protein CASSRTGSGGTYEQYF. Together with reference TRBV5-8 and TRBJ2-7, the CDR3 gives the full variable domain: EAGVTQSPTHLIKTRGQQATLRCSPISGHTSVYWYQQALGLGLQFLLWYDEGEERNRGNFPPRFSGRQFPNYSSELNVNALELEDSALYLCASSRTGSGGTYEQYFGPGTRLTVT.

This chain links TRBV15 with TRBJ1-5; 7 nucleotides match TRBD1. The V gene's germline CDR1 is LNHNV and CDR2 YYDKDF (reference sequence). J was trimmed by 4 bases and V by 5 bases; bases with no gene match: 2. The CDR3 sequence is 13 residues long. Here the CDR3 reads CATSSQGNQPQHF. CDR3 DNA sequence: TGTGCCACCAGCTCACAGGGGAATCAGCCCCAGCATTTT.

The CDR3 nucleotides are TGTGCCAGCAGCCCAGGTAGTAGCTATGGCTACACCTTC. It is translated as CASSPGSSYGYTF. This chain links TRBV11-3 with TRBJ1-2; no firm D call. Trimming took 5 bases from V and 4 from J, leaving 11 bases between them. The length of the CDR3 is 13 residues. The germline gives CDR1 SGHNT, CDR2 YENEEA.

V is TRBV5-1 and J is TRBJ1-3, with a tentative D call TRBD1 (5 bases). This CDR3 spans 13 amino acids. Per the germline V gene, CDR1 is SGHRS and CDR2 is YFSETQ. V lost 4 bases, J lost 8 bases, and 13 bases lay in between. CDR3 DNA: TGCGCCAGCAGCGGCGGACAAAGGGACACCATATATTTT. Encoded protein: CASSGGQRDTIYF.

This sequence joins TRBV4-1 and TRBJ2-1; 7 bases agree with TRBD1. CDR3 length equals 18 residues. Per germline, CDR1 MGHRA and CDR2 YSYEKL. V dropped 1 base and J dropped 0; count of bases not matched to a gene: 9. In DNA, the CDR3 is TGCGCCAGCAGCCAAGGGCAGTCCGGGACAGTCTCCTACAATGAGCAGTTCTTC. Encoded protein: CASSQGQSGTVSYNEQFF.

This clone showed up just once. The chain recombines TRBV6-5 with TRBJ2-1; maybe TRBD1 (5 bases). This CDR3 region has 11 residues. V dropped 6 bases and J dropped 9 bases, with 9 bases sitting between them. Per germline, CDR1 MNHEY and CDR2 SVGAGI. CDR3 sequence reads: CASSQGAEQFF. The CDR3 DNA follows: TGTGCCAGCAGCCAAGGGGCTGAGCAGTTCTTC.

Here the CDR3 DNA reads TGTGCCAGTAGAGAAAGGGGGACAGTAACCTACGAGCAGTACTTC. Its translation: CASRERGTVTYEQYF. This chain uses TRBV19 with TRBJ2-7; TRBD1 matches at 7 bases. Germline V gene lookup returns CDR1 LNHDA and CDR2 SQIVND (reference sequence). V shed 6 bases and J 2 bases; nucleotides not matched to a gene: 10. This CDR3 is built from 15 residues.

V usage is TRBV5-1 and J usage is TRBJ2-5, with 7 bases identical to TRBD2. CDR3 length: 15 residues. CDR1 SGHRS and CDR2 YFSETQ come from the germline V gene. J lost 3 bases, V lost 2 bases, and 7 bases had no gene match. CDR3 in amino acids: CASSLTGTKEETQYF. The CDR3 DNA sequence: TGCGCCAGCAGCTTAACCGGGACTAAGGAAGAGACCCAGTACTTC.

This clone was detected once. V gene TRBV18 combines with J gene TRBJ1-5; unclear D gene. V was clipped by 6 bases and J by 3 bases, with 9 bases between them. The CDR3 covers 13 residues. Germline CDR1 is KGHSH and CDR2 is LQKENI. The CDR3 is CASSLDFNQPQHF. CDR3 sequence (DNA): TGTGCCAGCTCCCTCGACTTCAATCAGCCCCAGCATTTT.

The J gene is TRBJ2-1, the V gene TRBV11-1, with a tentative D call TRBD2 (5 bases). V shed 2 bases and J shed 7 bases, with 15 bases lying between them. The CDR3 covers 15 residues. Per the germline V gene, CDR1 is SGHAT and CDR2 is FQDESV (reference sequence). The DNA for the CDR3 is TGTGCCAGCAGCTTAAGCATCGGGGTCTTTAATGAGCAGTTCTTC. Translating it yields CASSLSIGVFNEQFF.